The clone carrying this T cell receptor (beta chain) appeared many times. The antigen is not known. This specimen comes from a study of metastatic and nonmetastatic thyroid tumors. Study-level background: Comparison of repertoires was carried out across blood and tumor or nodule tissue from malignant and benign thyroid patients.

Original processing notes: What underpinned the distant-metastasis classifier for papillary thyroid cancer was the set of CDR3 differences across clinicopathological groups. TCRdb reanalyzed the PCR reads with MiXCR. For this entry, the V and J calls and clone size follow TCRdb and not the study's own pipeline. The data contain more than 35,000 clones, 15% to 20% of them seen just once; the ten biggest clones take up about 6.8%. Thyroid surgery was preceded by no treatment in any patient. General study findings and limits: The study reportedly found significantly higher TCR beta diversity in malignant thyroid tumors than benign nodules, in blood and tumor.

The sequenced sample consisted of blood. The receptor comes from a male donor with papillary thyroid cancer or a benign thyroid nodule (not recorded which). Some clones in this sample may be carry-over from other donors' samples.

In DNA form, the CDR3 reads TGTGCCAGCAGTGAAGGTTCGAGCCGGAACACCGGGGAGCTGTTTTTT. Translated: CASSEGSSRNTGELFF. The chain uses TRBV6-1 and TRBJ2-2; D unclear. With 1 base removed from V and 1 base from J, the gap between germline ends came to 10 bases. CDR1 and CDR2 (germline): MNHNS, SASEGT. There are 16 residues in the CDR3.